Only a few counts were recorded for the clone carrying this T cell receptor (beta chain). Its antigen is currently unknown. This specimen comes from a study of beta chain features in type 1 diabetes. Study observations and caveats: Moderate yet significant TCRB CDR3 shortening was seen in Type 1 diabetes patients in all four CD4+ subsets. For type 1 diabetes patients, VDJ junctions showed fewer insertions and more deletions.

CDR3 length: 14 residues. The junction had 5 bases not matched to a gene; V was cut back by 2 bases and J by 7 bases. The V gene's germline CDR1 is MNHEY and CDR2 SMNVEV (reference sequence). What was sequenced were expressed TCRB transcripts, since all of the isolated RNA had been reverse transcribed. Sequencing of naive, central memory and regulatory T cell samples gave an average of approximately 3.3 million reads. Sequencing was performed with immunoSEQ multiplex PCR; in TCRdb, only in-frame clones are kept and a portion is missing. The sample shows about 650,000 clones, around 12% of them seen only once. Via CD45RO/CCR7/CD25/CD127/CD95/CD27, cells of the CD4+ naive, central memory, regulatory and stem cell-like memory subsets were sorted. Purity above 95% was achieved in all sorted populations.

The chain is built from TRBV27 and TRBJ1-2; 9 nucleotides align to TRBD1. This receptor was identified in a man aged 25 to 45 with type 1 diabetes. The specimen was naive CD4+ T cells from blood. The CDR3 spells CASSLGTGTIGYTF. The CDR3 DNA reads as TGTGCCAGCAGTTTAGGGACAGGGACCATTGGCTACACCTTC.